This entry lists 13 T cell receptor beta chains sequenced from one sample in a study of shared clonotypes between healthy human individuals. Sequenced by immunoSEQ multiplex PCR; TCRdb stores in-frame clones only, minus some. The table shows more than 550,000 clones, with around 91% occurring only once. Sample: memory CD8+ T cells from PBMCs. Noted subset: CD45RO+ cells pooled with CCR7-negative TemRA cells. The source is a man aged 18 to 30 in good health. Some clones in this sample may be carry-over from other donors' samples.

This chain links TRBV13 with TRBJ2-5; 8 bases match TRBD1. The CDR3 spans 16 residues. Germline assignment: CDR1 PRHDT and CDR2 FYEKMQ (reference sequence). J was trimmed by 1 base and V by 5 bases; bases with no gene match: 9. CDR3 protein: CASSQARDRSQETQYF. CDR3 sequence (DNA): TGTGCCAGCAGCCAGGCCCGGGACAGGAGCCAAGAGACCCAGTACTTC. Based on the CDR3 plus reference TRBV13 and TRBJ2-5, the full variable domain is AAGVIQSPRHLIKEKRETATLKCYPIPRHDTVYWYQQGPGQDPQFLISFYEKMQSDKGSIPDRFSAQQFSDYHSELNMSSLELGDSALYFCASSQARDRSQETQYFGPGTRLLVL.

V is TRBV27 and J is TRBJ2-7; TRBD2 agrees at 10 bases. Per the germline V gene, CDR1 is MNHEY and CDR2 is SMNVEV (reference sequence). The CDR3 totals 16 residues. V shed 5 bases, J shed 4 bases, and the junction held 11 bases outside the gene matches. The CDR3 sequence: CASSKIAGLAIYEQYF. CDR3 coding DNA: TGTGCCAGCAGTAAAATCGCGGGACTAGCGATATACGAGCAGTACTTC.

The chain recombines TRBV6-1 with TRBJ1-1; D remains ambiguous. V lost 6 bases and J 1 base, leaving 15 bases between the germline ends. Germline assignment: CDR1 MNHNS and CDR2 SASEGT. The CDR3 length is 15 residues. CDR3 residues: CASRRVGGWNTEAFF. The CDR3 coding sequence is TGTGCCAGCAGGCGAGTGGGAGGTTGGAACACTGAAGCTTTCTTT.

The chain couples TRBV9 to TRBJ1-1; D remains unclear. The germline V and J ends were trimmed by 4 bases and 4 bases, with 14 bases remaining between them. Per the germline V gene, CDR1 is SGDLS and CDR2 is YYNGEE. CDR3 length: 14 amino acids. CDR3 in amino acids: CASSPTWGGTEAFF. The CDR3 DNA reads TGTGCCAGCAGCCCGACCTGGGGAGGCACTGAAGCTTTCTTT.

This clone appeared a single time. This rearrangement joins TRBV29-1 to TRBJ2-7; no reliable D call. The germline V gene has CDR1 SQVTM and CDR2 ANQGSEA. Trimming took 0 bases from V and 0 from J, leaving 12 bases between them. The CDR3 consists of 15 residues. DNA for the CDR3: TGCAGCGTTGAAGAAGGTCCACTGTCCTCCTACGAGCAGTACTTC. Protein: CSVEEGPLSSYEQYF.

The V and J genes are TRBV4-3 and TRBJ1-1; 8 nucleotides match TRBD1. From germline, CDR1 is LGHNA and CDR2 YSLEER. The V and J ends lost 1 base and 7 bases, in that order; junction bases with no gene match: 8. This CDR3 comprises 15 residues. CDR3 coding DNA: TGCGCCAGCAGCCAAGGTTCAGGGGGCGCCGGTGAAGCTTTCTTT. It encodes CASSQGSGGAGEAFF.

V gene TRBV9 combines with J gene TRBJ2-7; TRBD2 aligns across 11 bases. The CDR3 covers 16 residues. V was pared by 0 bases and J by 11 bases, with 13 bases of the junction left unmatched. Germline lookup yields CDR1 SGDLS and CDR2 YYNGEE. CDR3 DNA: TGTGCCAGCAGCGTAGTCGTAGCGGGAGGGCAAGGGGGAGAGTACTTC. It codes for CASSVVVAGGQGGEYF. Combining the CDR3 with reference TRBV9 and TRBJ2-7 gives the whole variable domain DSGVTQTPKHLITATGQRVTLRCSPRSGDLSVYWYQQSLDQGLQFLIQYYNGEERAKGNILERFSAQQFPDLHSELNLSSLELGDSALYFCASSVVVAGGQGGEYFGPGTRLTVT.

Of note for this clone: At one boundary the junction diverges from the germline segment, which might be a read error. The chain's CDR3 is CASSGRAPVF. The CDR3 DNA is TGTGCCAGCAGCGGGAGGGCCCCGGTTTTT. The chain uses TRBV13 and TRBJ2-3; 7 bases line up with TRBD2. Germline loops: CDR1 PRHDT, CDR2 FYEKMQ (reference sequence). The CDR3 has 10 amino acids.

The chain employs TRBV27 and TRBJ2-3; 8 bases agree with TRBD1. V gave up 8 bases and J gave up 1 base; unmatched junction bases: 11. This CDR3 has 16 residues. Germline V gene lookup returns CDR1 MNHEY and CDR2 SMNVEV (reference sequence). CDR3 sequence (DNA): TGTGCCAGCGCACTATTACAGGGGGTGGGCACAGATACGCAGTATTTT. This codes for CASALLQGVGTDTQYF.

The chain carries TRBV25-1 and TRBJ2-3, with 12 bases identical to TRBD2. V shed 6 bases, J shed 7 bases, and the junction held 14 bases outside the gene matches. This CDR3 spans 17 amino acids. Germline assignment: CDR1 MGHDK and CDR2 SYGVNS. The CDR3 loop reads CASSGPPLAGGWYTQYF. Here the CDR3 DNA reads TGTGCCAGCAGCGGACCCCCACTAGCGGGAGGTTGGTATACGCAGTATTTT.

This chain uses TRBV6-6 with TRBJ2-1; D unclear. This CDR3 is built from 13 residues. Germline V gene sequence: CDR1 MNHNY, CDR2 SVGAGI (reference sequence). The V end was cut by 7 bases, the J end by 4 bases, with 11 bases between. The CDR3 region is CASTQPYYNEQFF. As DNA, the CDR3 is TGTGCCAGCACCCAACCCTATTACAATGAGCAGTTCTTC.

Here the CDR3 reads CASSATRVMNTEAFF. CDR3 sequence (DNA): TGTGCCAGCAGCGCAACCAGGGTCATGAACACTGAAGCTTTCTTT. This chain joins TRBV7-2 and TRBJ1-1; weak D call: TRBD1 (5 bases). The CDR3 has 15 residues. Germline CDR1 is SGHTA and CDR2 is FQGNSA. Trimming cost V 5 bases and J 0 bases, with 13 bases left between them.

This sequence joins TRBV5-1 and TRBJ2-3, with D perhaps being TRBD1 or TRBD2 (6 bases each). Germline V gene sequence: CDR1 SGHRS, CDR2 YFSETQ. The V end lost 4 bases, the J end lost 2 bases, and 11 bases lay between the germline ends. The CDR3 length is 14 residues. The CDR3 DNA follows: TGCGCCAGCAGCCTGGAGGGGGACACAGATACGCAGTATTTT. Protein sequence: CASSLEGDTDTQYF. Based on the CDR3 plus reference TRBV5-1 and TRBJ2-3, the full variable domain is KAGVTQTPRYLIKTRGQQVTLSCSPISGHRSVSWYQQTPGQGLQFLFEYFSETQRNKGNFPGRFSGRQFSNSRSEMNVSTLELGDSALYLCASSLEGDTDTQYFGPGTRLTVL.